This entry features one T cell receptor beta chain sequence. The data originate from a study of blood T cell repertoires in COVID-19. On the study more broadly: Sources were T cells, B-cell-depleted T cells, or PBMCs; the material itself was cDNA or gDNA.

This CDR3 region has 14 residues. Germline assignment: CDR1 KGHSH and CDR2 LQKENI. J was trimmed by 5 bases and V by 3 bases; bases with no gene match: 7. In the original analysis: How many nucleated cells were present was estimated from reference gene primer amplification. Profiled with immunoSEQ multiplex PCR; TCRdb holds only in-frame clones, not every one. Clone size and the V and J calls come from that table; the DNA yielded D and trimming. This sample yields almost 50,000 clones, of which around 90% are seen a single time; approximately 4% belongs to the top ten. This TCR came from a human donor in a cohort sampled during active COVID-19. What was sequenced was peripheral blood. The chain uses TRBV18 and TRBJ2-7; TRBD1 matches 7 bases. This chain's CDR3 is CASSPGQETHEQYF. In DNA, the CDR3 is TGTGCCAGCTCACCCGGACAGGAGACCCACGAGCAGTACTTC.